This TCR beta chain was sequenced for a study of T cells in Graves' hyperthyroidism and ophthalmopathy. Study results and limitations: Ophthalmopathy could be told apart from stable hyperthyroidism with a 13 V-J model.

Amplification of TCR beta CDR3 regions used RNA as the template. Using the HTBI primer set, a first-round RT-PCR was run on the TCR CDR3. TCRdb re-called the multiplex PCR reads through MiXCR, storing one row per CDR3 protein. The sample records roughly 500,000 distinct CDR3 sequences, around 45% being singletons. CDR1 is LNHNV and CDR2 is YYDKDF in the germline V gene (reference sequence). This CDR3 is 16 amino acids long. Trimming cost V 3 bases and J 4 bases, with 18 bases left between them. At least ten counts were recorded for this clonotype. Its cognate antigen is unknown. Investigators excluded patients with uncontrolled infection, other autoimmune disease, pregnancy or lactation. Thyroid ultrasound, orbital computed tomography, clinical symptoms, and serum thyroxine and TRAb underpinned diagnoses.

The source of this sequence is an adult woman with Graves' disease, either hyperthyroidism or ophthalmopathy (not recorded which). J is TRBJ2-5 and V is TRBV15; D remains ambiguous. The sequencing sample was made of peripheral blood or thyroid tissue (not recorded which). The CDR3 DNA is TGTGCCACCAGCAGCCAGCTTGCCTCTCCTGGAGAGACCCAGTACTTC. It yields the protein CATSSQLASPGETQYF.